This TCR beta chain was retrieved from a study of Ad26.COV2.S vaccination and SARS-CoV-2 variants. Study as a whole: The trial was COV1001 and the donor's arm was Ad26.COV2.S. Once, or twice with 56 days between doses, Ad26.COV2.S was given intramuscularly. General study results and limits: Compared with placebo recipients, vaccine recipients had higher spike-specific TCR breadth.

This sample's treatment: some 19 received Ad26.COV2.S at low or high dose, single or two shots; 5 received placebo; per-sample allocation not given. Sample collection was performed on day 63 after the first vaccine or placebo injection. The repertoire was sequenced with immunoSEQ multiplex PCR; TCRdb's copy has only in-frame clones and lacks some. The sample carries 350,000 to 400,000 clones, approximately 90% recorded once. The CDR3 is 15 amino acids. CDR1 and CDR2 from the germline V gene are LGHNA and YSLEER. Deletions cut 0 bases from V and 5 bases from J, with 11 bases between. For this clone: The antigen is undetermined.

The chain is built from TRBV4-3 and TRBJ2-1, with D hard to call. The TCR comes from a person between 18 and 65 years old who received the Ad26.COV2.S COVID-19 vaccine or a placebo. The sample consisted of peripheral blood, taken in a trial of Ad26.COV2.S vaccine versus placebo. In nucleotides, the CDR3 is TGCGCCAGCAGCCAAGATTGGACGGCAAACAATGAGCAGTTCTTC. Its translation: CASSQDWTANNEQFF.